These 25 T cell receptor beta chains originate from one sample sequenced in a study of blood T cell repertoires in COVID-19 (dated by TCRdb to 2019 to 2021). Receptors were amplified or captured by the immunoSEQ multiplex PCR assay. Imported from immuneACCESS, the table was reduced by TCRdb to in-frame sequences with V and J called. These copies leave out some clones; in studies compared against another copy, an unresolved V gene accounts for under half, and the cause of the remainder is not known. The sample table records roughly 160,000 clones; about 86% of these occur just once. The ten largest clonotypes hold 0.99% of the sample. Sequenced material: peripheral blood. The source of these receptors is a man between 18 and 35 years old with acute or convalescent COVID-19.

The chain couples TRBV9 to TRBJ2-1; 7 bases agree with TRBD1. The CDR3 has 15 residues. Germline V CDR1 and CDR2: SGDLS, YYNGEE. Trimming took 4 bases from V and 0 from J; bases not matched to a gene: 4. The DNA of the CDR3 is TGTGCCAGCAGCACTGCAGGGGGCTCCTACAATGAGCAGTTCTTC. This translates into CASSTAGGSYNEQFF. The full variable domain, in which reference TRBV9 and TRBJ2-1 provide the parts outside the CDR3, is DSGVTQTPKHLITATGQRVTLRCSPRSGDLSVYWYQQSLDQGLQFLIQYYNGEERAKGNILERFSAQQFPDLHSELNLSSLELGDSALYFCASSTAGGSYNEQFFGPGTRLTVL.

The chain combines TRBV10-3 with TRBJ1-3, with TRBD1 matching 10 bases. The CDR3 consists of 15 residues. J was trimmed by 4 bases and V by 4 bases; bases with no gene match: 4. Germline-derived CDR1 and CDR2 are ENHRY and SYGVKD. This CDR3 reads CAISGGQGLGNTIYF. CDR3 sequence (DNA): TGTGCCATCAGTGGGGGACAGGGGCTGGGAAACACCATATATTTT.

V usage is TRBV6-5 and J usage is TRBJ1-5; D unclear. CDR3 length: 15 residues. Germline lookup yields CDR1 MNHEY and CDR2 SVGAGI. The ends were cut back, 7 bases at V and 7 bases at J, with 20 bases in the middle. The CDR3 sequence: CASTGWTGLGQPQHF. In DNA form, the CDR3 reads TGTGCCAGCACGGGATGGACGGGCCTGGGGCAGCCCCAGCATTTT.

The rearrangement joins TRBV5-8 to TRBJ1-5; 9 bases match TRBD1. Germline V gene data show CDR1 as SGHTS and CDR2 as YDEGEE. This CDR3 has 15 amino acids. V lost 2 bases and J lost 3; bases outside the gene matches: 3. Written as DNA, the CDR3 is TGTGCCAGCAGCTTCGGGACAGGGTACAATCAGCCCCAGCATTTT. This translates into CASSFGTGYNQPQHF.

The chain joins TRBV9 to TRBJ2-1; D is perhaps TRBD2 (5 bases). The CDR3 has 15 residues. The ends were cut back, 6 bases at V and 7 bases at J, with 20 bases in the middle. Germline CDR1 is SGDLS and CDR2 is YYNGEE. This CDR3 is CASTKDSLSMNEQFF. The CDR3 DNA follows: TGTGCCAGCACAAAGGACTCCCTTTCTATGAATGAGCAGTTCTTC.

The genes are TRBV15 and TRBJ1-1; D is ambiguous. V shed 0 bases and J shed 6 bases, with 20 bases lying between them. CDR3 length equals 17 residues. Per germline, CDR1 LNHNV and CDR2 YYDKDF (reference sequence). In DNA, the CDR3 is TGTGCCACCAGCAGAGATGAAGACGAACCGGGGAGCCCTGAAGCTTTCTTT. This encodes CATSRDEDEPGSPEAFF.

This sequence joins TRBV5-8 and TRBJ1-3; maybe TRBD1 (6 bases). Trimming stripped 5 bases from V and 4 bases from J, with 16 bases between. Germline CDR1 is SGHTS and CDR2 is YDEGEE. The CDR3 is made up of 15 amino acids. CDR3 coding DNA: TGTGCCAGCAGTTCTACAGGGATTCCGGGAAACACCATATATTTT. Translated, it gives CASSSTGIPGNTIYF. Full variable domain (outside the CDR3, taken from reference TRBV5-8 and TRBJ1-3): EAGVTQSPTHLIKTRGQQATLRCSPISGHTSVYWYQQALGLGLQFLLWYDEGEERNRGNFPPRFSGRQFPNYSSELNVNALELEDSALYLCASSSTGIPGNTIYFGEGSWLTVV.

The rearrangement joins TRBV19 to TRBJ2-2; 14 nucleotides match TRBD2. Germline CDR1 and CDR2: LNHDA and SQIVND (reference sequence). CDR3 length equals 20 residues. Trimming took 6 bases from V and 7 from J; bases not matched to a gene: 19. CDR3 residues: CASRTRLLGLAGAEGGELFF. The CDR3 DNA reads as TGTGCCAGTAGGACAAGGTTATTGGGACTAGCGGGGGCCGAAGGCGGGGAGCTGTTTTTT.

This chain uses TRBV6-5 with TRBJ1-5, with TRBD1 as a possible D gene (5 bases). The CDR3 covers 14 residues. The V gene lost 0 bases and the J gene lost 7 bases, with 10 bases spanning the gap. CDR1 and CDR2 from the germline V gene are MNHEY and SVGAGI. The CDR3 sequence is CASSYSVRGQPQHF. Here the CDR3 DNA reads TGTGCCAGCAGTTACTCGGTTCGGGGGCAGCCCCAGCATTTT.

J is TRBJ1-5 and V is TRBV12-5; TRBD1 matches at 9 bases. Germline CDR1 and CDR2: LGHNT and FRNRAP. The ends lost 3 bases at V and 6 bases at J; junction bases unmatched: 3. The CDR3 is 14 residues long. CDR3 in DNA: TGTGCTAGTGGTTTTACAGGGGGCTCTCAGCCCCAGCATTTT. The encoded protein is CASGFTGGSQPQHF.

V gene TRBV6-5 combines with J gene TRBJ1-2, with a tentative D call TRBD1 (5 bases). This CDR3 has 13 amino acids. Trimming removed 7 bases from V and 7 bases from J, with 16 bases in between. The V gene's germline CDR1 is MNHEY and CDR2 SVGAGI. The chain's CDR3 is CASTPREGSGYTF. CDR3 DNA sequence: TGTGCCAGCACCCCGAGGGAGGGGAGTGGCTACACCTTC.

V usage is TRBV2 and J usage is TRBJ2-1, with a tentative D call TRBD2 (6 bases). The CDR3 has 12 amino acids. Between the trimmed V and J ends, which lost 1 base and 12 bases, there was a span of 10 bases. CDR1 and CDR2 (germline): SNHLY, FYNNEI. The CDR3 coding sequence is TGTGCCAGCAGTGAAGAGCGGGCGACGCAGTTCTTC. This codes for CASSEERATQFF.

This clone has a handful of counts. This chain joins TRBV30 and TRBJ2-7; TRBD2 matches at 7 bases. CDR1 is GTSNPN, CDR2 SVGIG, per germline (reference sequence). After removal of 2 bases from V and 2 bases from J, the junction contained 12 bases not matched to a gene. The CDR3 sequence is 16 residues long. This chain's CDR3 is CAWSTFYGGYTYEQYF. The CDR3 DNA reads TGTGCCTGGAGTACCTTCTACGGGGGGTATACCTACGAGCAGTACTTC.

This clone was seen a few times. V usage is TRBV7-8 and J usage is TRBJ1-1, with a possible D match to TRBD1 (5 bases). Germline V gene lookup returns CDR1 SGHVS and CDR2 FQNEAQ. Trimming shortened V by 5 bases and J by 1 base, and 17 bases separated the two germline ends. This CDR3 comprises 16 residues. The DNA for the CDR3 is TGTGCCAGCAGCCGACCGCGGGGCGCGTGGAACACTGAAGCTTTCTTT. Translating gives CASSRPRGAWNTEAFF.

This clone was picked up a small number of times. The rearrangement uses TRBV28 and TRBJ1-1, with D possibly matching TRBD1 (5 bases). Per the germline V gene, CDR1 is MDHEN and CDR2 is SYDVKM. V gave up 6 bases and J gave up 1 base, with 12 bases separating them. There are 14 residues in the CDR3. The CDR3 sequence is CASSVGGENTEAFF. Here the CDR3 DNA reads TGTGCCAGCAGCGTGGGGGGGGAGAACACTGAAGCTTTCTTT.

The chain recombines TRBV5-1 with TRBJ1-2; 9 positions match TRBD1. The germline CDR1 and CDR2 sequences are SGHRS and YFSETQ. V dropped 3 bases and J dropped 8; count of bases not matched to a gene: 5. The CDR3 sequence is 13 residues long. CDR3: CASSWDRDGGYTF. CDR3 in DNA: TGCGCCAGCAGCTGGGACAGGGATGGAGGCTACACCTTC.

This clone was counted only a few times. CDR3 sequence (DNA): TGTGCCAGCAGTGCCCAGGGGATGGGTCGCGGTAATGAAAAACTGTTTTTT. It specifies CASSAQGMGRGNEKLFF. The rearrangement links TRBV6-1 to TRBJ1-4; a possible D gene is TRBD1 (6 bases). V was shortened by 4 bases and J by 4 bases, with 19 bases between the two germline ends. This CDR3 region has 17 residues. The V gene's germline CDR1 is MNHNS and CDR2 SASEGT.

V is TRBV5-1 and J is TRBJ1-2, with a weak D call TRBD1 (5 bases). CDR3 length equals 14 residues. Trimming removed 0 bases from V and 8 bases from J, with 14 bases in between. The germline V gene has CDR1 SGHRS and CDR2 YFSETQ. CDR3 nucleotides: TGCGCCAGCAGCTTGGGGGGCGGAATAGGAGGCTACACCTTC. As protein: CASSLGGGIGGYTF.

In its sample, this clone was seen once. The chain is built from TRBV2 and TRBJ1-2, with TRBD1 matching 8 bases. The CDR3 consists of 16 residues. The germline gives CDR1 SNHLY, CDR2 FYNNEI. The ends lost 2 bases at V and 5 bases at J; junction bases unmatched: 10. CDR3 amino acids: CASSERGGQGLYGYTF. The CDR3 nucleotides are TGTGCCAGCAGTGAACGGGGTGGACAGGGCCTTTATGGCTACACCTTC. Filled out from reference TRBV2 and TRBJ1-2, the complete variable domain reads EPEVTQTPSHQVTQMGQEVILRCVPISNHLYFYWYRQILGQKVEFLVSFYNNEISEKSEIFDDQFSVERPDGSNFTLKIRSTKLEDSAMYFCASSERGGQGLYGYTFGSGTRLTVV.

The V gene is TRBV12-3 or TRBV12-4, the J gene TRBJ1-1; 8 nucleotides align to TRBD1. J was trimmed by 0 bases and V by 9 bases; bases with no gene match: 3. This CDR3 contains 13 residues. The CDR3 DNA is TGTGCCAGGGGGGACAGGCTGAACACTGAAGCTTTCTTT. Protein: CARGDRLNTEAFF.

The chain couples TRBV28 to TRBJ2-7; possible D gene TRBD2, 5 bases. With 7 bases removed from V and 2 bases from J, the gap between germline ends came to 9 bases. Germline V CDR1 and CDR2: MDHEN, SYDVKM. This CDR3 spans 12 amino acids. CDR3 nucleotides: TGTGCCAGCAACTCCGGGACCTACGAGCAGTACGTC. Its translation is CASNSGTYEQYV.

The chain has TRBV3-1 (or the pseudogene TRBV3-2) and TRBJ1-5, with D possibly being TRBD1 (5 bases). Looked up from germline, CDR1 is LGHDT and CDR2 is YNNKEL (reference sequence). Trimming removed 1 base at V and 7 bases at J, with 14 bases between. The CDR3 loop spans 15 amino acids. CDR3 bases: TGTGCCAGCAGCCAAGGGGCGGGGGTTAGACAGCCCCAGCATTTT. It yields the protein CASSQGAGVRQPQHF.

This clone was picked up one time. Here the CDR3 DNA reads TGCGCCAGCACCACGGGGACTGAAGCTTTCTTT. Protein sequence: CASTTGTEAFF. The chain couples TRBV10-2 to TRBJ1-1; no definite D call. V dropped 7 bases and J dropped 5 bases, with 8 bases sitting between them. The CDR3 is 11 residues long. Germline values: CDR1 WSHSY, CDR2 SAAADI.

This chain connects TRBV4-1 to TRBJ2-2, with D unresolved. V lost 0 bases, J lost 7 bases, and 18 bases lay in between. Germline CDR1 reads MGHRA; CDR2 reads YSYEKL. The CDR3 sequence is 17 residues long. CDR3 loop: CASSQESESIVNGELFF. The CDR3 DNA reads TGCGCCAGCAGCCAAGAATCCGAGTCAATCGTTAACGGGGAGCTGTTTTTT.

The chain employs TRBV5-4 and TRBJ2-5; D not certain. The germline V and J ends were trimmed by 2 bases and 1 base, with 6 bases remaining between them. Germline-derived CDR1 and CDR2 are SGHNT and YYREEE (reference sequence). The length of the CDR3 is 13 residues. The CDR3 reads CASSFFSQETQYF. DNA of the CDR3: TGTGCCAGCAGCTTCTTTTCCCAAGAGACCCAGTACTTC.